The 16 T cell receptor beta chains listed next were all sequenced from one sample in a study of T cells in Graves' hyperthyroidism and ophthalmopathy. It was RNA transcripts that yielded the amplified TCR beta CDR3 regions. The HTBI primer set served for first-round RT-PCR of the TCR CDR3. TCRdb fed the multiplex PCR reads into MiXCR, producing one record per CDR3 protein. The table has about 380,000 distinct CDR3 sequences, approximately 15% seen once. Sample: blood. The receptor source for this set is a woman aged 55-69 years with Graves' hyperthyroidism.

Regarding this clonotype: An end of the junction differs from the germline gene, which may be a read error. The rearrangement links TRBV7-3 to TRBJ2-1; 13 nucleotides agree with TRBD2. The germline gives CDR1 SGHTA, CDR2 FQGTGA. The CDR3 covers 14 residues. The DNA of the CDR3 is TGTGTCAGCAGCTACGGACTAGCGGGAGATGAGCAGTTCTTC. Its translation is CVSSYGLAGDEQFF. Variable domain in full (rest from reference TRBV7-3 and TRBJ2-1): GAGVSQTPSNKVTEKGKYVELRCDPISGHTALYWYRQSLGQGPEFLIYFQGTGAADDSGLPNDRFFAVRPEGSVSTLKIQRTERGDSAVYLCVSSYGLAGDEQFFGPGTRLTVL.

This clonotype was seen ten or more times. The chain uses TRBV30 and TRBJ2-7; TRBD2 matches at 8 bases. Looked up from germline, CDR1 is GTSNPN and CDR2 is SVGIG (reference sequence). Trimming took 3 bases from V and 4 from J; bases not matched to a gene: 8. This CDR3 region has 14 residues. CDR3 nucleotide sequence: TGTGCCTGGAGACTGGCGGGGGGCGGATACGAGCAGTACTTC. As protein: CAWRLAGGGYEQYF.

This clonotype was counted at least ten times. The chain uses TRBV18 and TRBJ2-1; tentatively, D is TRBD1 (6 bases). Germline lookup yields CDR1 KGHSH and CDR2 LQKENI. This CDR3 comprises 15 residues. V was clipped by 0 bases and J by 4 bases, with 10 bases between them. In DNA, the CDR3 is TGTGCCAGCTCACCACCGGGACAACCTTACAATGAGCAGTTCTTC. Protein product: CASSPPGQPYNEQFF.

This chain joins TRBV2 and TRBJ1-5; a weak D match, TRBD1 (6 bases). The ends were cut back, 0 bases at V and 7 bases at J, with 19 bases in the middle. Germline V gene lookup returns CDR1 SNHLY and CDR2 FYNNEI. The length of the CDR3 is 17 residues. CDR3 bases: TGTGCCAGCAGTGAAGCGCTTCGGGGGGGGGCACGGCAGCCCCAGCATTTT. Encoded protein: CASSEALRGGARQPQHF.

The chain is built from TRBV28 and TRBJ2-1; D remains unclear. The DNA matches TRBJ2-7 better at its end, which makes the J call doubtful. CDR1 and CDR2 from the germline V gene are MDHEN and SYDVKM. This CDR3 comprises 15 residues. CDR3 nucleotides: TGTGCCAGCAGTTTATTATTAGCCGGCTACAATGAGCAGTACTTC. Its protein is CASSLLLAGYNEQYF.

There are a few counts of this clonotype. The V gene is TRBV12-3 or TRBV12-4, the J gene TRBJ1-6; the D gene is possibly TRBD1 (6 bases). The CDR3 runs to 13 residues. V was pared by 6 bases and J by 10 bases, with 13 bases between. This CDR3 reads CASRRGLGSPLHF. CDR3 in DNA: TGTGCCAGCAGGCGGGGGCTCGGATCACCCCTCCACTTT.

The rearrangement uses TRBV20-1 and TRBJ2-3; 12 bases line up with TRBD2. Germline V gene lookup returns CDR1 DFQATT and CDR2 SNEGSKA (reference sequence). The CDR3 runs to 15 residues. V dropped 0 bases and J dropped 6; count of bases not matched to a gene: 4. CDR3 protein: CSARDPSGRADTQYF. CDR3 nucleotide sequence: TGCAGTGCTAGAGATCCTAGCGGGAGGGCGGATACGCAGTATTTT.

Concerning this clonotype itself: A much larger clone differs from this one at a single base, so this may be a read error. CDR3 sequence (DNA): TGCGCCAGCAACAACCTTGACAGGGGCTCCTACAATGAGCAGTTCTTC. This sequence encodes CASNNLDRGSYNEQFF. The V and J genes are TRBV5-1 and TRBJ2-1; 8 nucleotides agree with TRBD1. The germline CDR1 and CDR2 sequences are SGHRS and YFSETQ. This CDR3 is built from 16 residues. J lost 0 bases, V lost 6 bases, and 8 bases had no gene match. The entire variable domain, with the rest obtained from reference TRBV5-1 and TRBJ2-1, is as follows: KAGVTQTPRYLIKTRGQQVTLSCSPISGHRSVSWYQQTPGQGLQFLFEYFSETQRNKGNFPGRFSGRQFSNSRSEMNVSTLELGDSALYLCASNNLDRGSYNEQFFGPGTRLTVL.

This clonotype appeared many times. V usage is TRBV11-3 and J usage is TRBJ2-7, with D perhaps matching TRBD2 (5 bases). The germline V gene encodes CDR1 SGHNT and CDR2 YENEEA. V was pared by 3 bases and J by 4 bases, with 13 bases between. CDR3 length: 14 amino acids. The CDR3 bases are TGTGCCAGCAGCTTCGGACTCCTAGCATACGAGCAGTACTTC. Translated, it gives CASSFGLLAYEQYF.

This clonotype showed up many times. The chain's CDR3 is CAIGGSGQLSETQYF. The DNA for the CDR3 is TGTGCCATCGGGGGTTCGGGGCAGTTATCGGAGACCCAGTACTTC. The chain recombines TRBV10-3 with TRBJ2-5; either TRBD1 or TRBD2 may fit D (5 bases each). Trimming took 8 bases from V and 5 from J, leaving 21 bases between them. The CDR3 is made up of 15 amino acids. CDR1 and CDR2 (germline): ENHRY, SYGVKD.

This clonotype came up many times. This chain uses TRBV28 with TRBJ2-1; 11 positions agree with TRBD2. V lost 8 bases, J lost 4 bases, and 4 bases stayed unmatched. Germline-derived CDR1 and CDR2 are MDHEN and SYDVKM. The CDR3 covers 14 residues. CDR3: CASHPSGGYNEQFF. The DNA for the CDR3 is TGTGCCAGCCATCCTAGCGGGGGGTACAATGAGCAGTTCTTC. Complete variable domain (other parts from reference TRBV28 and TRBJ2-1): DVKVTQSSRYLVKRTGEKVFLECVQDMDHENMFWYRQDPGLGLRLIYFSYDVKMKEKGDIPEGYSVSREKKERFSLILESASTNQTSMYLCASHPSGGYNEQFFGPGTRLTVL.

The V call is TRBV19, the J call TRBJ1-3; D is unresolved. This CDR3 comprises 15 residues. The V end lost 9 bases, the J end lost 0 bases, and 15 bases lay between the germline ends. Germline lookup yields CDR1 LNHDA and CDR2 SQIVND (reference sequence). The CDR3 spells CASSPRRDSGNTIYF. The CDR3 region has the DNA TGTGCCAGCAGTCCTCGTAGGGACTCTGGAAACACCATATATTTT.

This clonotype was detected a few times. This chain uses TRBV5-1 with TRBJ2-1, with D maybe TRBD2 (6 bases). The CDR3 is 14 residues long. Germline V gene sequence: CDR1 SGHRS, CDR2 YFSETQ. Trimming shortened V by 5 bases and J by 5 bases, and 14 bases separated the two germline ends. The CDR3 spells CASRSQTGDNEQFF. Here the CDR3 DNA reads TGCGCCAGCAGATCCCAAACGGGGGACAATGAGCAGTTCTTC.

This clonotype occurred many times. V usage is TRBV2 and J usage is TRBJ1-2; D gene uncertain. Germline CDR1 is SNHLY and CDR2 is FYNNEI. Trimming shortened V by 10 bases and J by 8 bases, and 20 bases separated the two germline ends. The CDR3 contains 13 residues. The CDR3 DNA reads as TGTGCCACCGCTAGGACGGAGTCCTTCGGCTACACCTTC. Translated: CATARTESFGYTF.

V and J are TRBV19 and TRBJ1-5; no clear D gene. Germline assignment: CDR1 LNHDA and CDR2 SQIVND (reference sequence). This CDR3 is 15 amino acids long. The ends were cut back, 3 bases at V and 0 bases at J, with 9 bases in the middle. The CDR3 DNA is TGTGCCAGTAGTATTTCGGATTATAGCAATCAGCCCCAGCATTTT. Translation gives CASSISDYSNQPQHF.

The chain links TRBV20-1 to TRBJ2-3; 10 bases fit TRBD2. J lost 6 bases, V lost 0 bases, and 6 bases had no gene match. The CDR3 contains 15 residues. CDR1 and CDR2 (germline): DFQATT, SNEGSKA (reference sequence). CDR3 in DNA: TGCAGTGCTAGAGACCCTAGCGGGAGTATGGATACGCAGTATTTT. Its translation: CSARDPSGSMDTQYF.